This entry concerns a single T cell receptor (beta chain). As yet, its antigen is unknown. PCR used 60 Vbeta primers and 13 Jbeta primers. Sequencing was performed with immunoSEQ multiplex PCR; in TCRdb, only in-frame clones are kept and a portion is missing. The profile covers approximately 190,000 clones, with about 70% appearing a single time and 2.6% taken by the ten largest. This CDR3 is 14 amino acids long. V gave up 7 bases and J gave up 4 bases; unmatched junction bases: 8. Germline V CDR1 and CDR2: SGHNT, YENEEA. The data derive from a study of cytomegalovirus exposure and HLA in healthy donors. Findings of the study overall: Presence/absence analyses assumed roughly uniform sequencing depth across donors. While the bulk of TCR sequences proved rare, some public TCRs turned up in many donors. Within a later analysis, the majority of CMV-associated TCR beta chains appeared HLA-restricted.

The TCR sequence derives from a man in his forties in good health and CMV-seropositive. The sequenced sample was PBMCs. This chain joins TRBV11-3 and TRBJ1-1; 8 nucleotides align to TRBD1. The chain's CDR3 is CASTQTGGSTEAFF. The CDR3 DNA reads TGTGCCAGCACCCAAACAGGGGGGTCCACTGAAGCTTTCTTT. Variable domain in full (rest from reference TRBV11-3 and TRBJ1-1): EAGVVQSPRYKIIEKKQPVAFWCNPISGHNTLYWYLQNLGQGPELLIRYENEEAVDDSQLPKDRFSAERLKGVDSTLKIQPAELGDSAVYLCASTQTGGSTEAFFGQGTRLTVV.